This section outlines one TCR beta chain sequence together with its context. Its matching antigen is unknown. J was trimmed by 5 bases and V by 4 bases; bases with no gene match: 11. Germline assignment: CDR1 PRHDT and CDR2 FYEKMQ (reference sequence). The length of the CDR3 is 15 residues. This sample was taken from a study of CD8 T cells in ankylosing spondylitis. TCRdb recomputed calls from the 5' RACE reads with MiXCR, one row per CDR3 protein. Seen here are roughly 220,000 distinct CDR3 sequences, about 16% observed once, and the top ten hold roughly 46%. Overall study findings and caveats: About 8 highly homologous variants made up a TCR beta motif, and this motif appeared characteristic of ankylosing spondylitis blood. Clones linked to disease were reported to show significant enrichment in matched ankylosing spondylitis synovial fluid.

This receptor was identified in a male donor with ankylosing spondylitis. The sequenced sample consisted of blood, either unsorted or a sorted T cell fraction (not recorded which). The V gene is TRBV13, the J gene TRBJ2-7; 7 nucleotides line up with TRBD2. The CDR3: CASSSLGSGGHEQYF. The CDR3 DNA follows: TGTGCCAGCAGCTCCCTGGGGTCGGGAGGCCACGAGCAGTACTTC.